These T cell receptor beta chains were read from a single sample in a study of cytomegalovirus exposure and HLA in healthy donors. TCRdb keeps only in-frame clones here, not all; method: immunoSEQ multiplex PCR. Among approximately 190,000 clones listed, roughly 80% were seen once. Material: PBMCs. The receptors were gathered from a man aged 35 to 55 in good health and CMV-seropositive. Each CDR3 is given with its conserved first and last residue.

J gene,V gene,CDR3 protein
TRBJ2-2,TRBV6-6,CASSKGQGAGELFF
TRBJ2-3,TRBV7-6,CASSLLPSGDTDTQYF
TRBJ2-1,TRBV19,CASSRGGYTYNEQFF
TRBJ1-1,TRBV9,CASSVGGQGGTEAFF
TRBJ1-4,TRBV9,CASSPRGDGDEKLFF
TRBJ2-6,TRBV9,CASSVEPGSGANVLTF
TRBJ1-2,TRBV9,CASSNRDRGSYGYTF
TRBJ1-4,TRBV11-2,CASTQIERRRGEKLFF
TRBJ2-4,TRBV2,CAGGQGIENIQYF
TRBJ2-1,TRBV25-1,CASSEDRSGTPHNEQFF
TRBJ2-5,TRBV5-1,CASVRDSSGGAETQYF
TRBJ1-1,TRBV5-1,CASSFGDRGTEAFF
TRBJ2-7,TRBV7-8,CASSLFQGPSYEQYF
TRBJ2-7,TRBV19,CASRQGVTEQYF
TRBJ1-2,TRBV5-6,CASSVTYRDREVSYGYTF
TRBJ1-6,TRBV28,CASSPGDILSLLHF
TRBJ1-4,TRBV2,CASSLSAPHEKLFF
TRBJ2-7,TRBV15,CATSGDRVSYEQYF
TRBJ2-2,TRBV4-2,CASSQDTPGTGNTGELFF
TRBJ1-1,TRBV18,CASSRGTGVDGGRGTEAFF